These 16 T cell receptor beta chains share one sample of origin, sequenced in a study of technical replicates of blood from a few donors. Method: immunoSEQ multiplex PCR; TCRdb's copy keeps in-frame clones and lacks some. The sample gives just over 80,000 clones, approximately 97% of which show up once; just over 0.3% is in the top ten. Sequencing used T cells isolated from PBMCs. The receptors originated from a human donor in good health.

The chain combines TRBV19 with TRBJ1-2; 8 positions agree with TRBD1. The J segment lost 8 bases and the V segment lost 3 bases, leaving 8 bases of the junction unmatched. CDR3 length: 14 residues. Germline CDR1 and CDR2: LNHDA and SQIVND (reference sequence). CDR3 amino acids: CASSIFGQGGGYTF. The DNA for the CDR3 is TGTGCCAGTAGTATTTTCGGACAGGGAGGAGGCTACACCTTC.

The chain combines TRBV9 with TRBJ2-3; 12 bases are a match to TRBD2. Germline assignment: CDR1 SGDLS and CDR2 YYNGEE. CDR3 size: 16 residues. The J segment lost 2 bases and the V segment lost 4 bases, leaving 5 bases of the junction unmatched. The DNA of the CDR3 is TGTGCCAGCAGCCTTCGGACTAGCGGGACCACAGATACGCAGTATTTT. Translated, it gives CASSLRTSGTTDTQYF.

CDR3 residues: CASSAETENVYEQYF. For the CDR3, the DNA is TGTGCCAGCAGCGCCGAGACAGAAAATGTCTACGAGCAGTACTTC. The chain employs TRBV11-3 and TRBJ2-7, with D maybe TRBD1 (5 bases). This CDR3 has 15 residues. Germline-derived CDR1 and CDR2 are SGHNT and YENEEA. V lost 5 bases to trimming and J lost 3 bases, with 17 bases between them.

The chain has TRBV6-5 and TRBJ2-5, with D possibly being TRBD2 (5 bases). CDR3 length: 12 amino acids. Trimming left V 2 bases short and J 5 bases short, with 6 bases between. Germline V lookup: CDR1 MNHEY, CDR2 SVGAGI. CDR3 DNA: TGTGCCAGCAGTTACGGCGGGGAGACCCAGTACTTC. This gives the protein CASSYGGETQYF.

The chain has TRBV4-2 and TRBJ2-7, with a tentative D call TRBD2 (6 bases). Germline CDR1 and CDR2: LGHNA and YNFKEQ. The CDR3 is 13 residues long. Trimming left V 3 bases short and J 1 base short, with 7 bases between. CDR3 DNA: TGTGCCAGCAGCCAGGGACTTTCCTACGAGCAGTACTTC. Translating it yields CASSQGLSYEQYF.

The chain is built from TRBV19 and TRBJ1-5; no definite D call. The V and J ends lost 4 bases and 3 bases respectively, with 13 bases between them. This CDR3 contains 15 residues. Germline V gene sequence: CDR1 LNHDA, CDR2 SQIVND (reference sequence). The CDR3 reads CASSTAAGLNQPQHF. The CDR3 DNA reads TGTGCCAGTAGTACCGCCGCAGGCCTCAATCAGCCCCAGCATTTT.

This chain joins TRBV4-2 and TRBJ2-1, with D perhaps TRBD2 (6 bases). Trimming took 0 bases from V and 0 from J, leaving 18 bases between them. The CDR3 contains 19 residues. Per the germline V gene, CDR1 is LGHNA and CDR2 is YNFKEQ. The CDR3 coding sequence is TGTGCCAGCAGCCAAGACTTAGCGGAGCCATTTTTCTCCTACAATGAGCAGTTCTTC. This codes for CASSQDLAEPFFSYNEQFF.

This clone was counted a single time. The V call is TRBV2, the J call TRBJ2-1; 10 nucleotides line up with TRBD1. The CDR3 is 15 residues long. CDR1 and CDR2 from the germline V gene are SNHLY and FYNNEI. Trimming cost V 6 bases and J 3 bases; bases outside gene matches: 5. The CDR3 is CASSLDRGIYNEQFF. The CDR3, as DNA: TGTGCCAGCAGCCTGGACAGGGGGATCTACAATGAGCAGTTCTTC.

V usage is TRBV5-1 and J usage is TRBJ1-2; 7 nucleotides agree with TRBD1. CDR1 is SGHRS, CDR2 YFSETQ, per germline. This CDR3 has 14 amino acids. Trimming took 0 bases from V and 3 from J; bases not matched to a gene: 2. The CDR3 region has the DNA TGCGCCAGCAGCTTGGTTGGGACAGACTATGGCTACACCTTC. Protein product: CASSLVGTDYGYTF.

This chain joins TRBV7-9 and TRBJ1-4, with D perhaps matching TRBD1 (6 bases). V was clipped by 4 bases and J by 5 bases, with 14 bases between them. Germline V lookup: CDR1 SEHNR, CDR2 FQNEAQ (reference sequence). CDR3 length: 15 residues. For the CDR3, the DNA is TGTGCCAGCAGCTCGGAACAGGGACTAAATGAAAAACTGTTTTTT. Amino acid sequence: CASSSEQGLNEKLFF.

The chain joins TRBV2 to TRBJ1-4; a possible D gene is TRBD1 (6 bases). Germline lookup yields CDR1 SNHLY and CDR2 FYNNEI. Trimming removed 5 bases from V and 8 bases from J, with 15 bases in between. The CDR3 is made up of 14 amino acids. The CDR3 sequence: CASSLQGMKEKLFF. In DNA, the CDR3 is TGTGCCAGCAGTCTACAGGGTATGAAGGAAAAACTGTTTTTT.

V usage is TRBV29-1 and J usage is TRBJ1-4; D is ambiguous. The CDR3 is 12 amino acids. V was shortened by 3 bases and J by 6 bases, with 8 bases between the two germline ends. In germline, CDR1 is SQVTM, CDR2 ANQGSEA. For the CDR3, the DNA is TGCAGCGTTGAGGGGAGTTATGAAAAACTGTTTTTT. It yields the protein CSVEGSYEKLFF.

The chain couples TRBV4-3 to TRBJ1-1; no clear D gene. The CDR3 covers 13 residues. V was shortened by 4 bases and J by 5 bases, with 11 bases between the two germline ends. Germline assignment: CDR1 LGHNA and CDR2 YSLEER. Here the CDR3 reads CASSLWERTEAFF. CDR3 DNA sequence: TGCGCCAGCAGCCTTTGGGAGAGGACTGAAGCTTTCTTT.

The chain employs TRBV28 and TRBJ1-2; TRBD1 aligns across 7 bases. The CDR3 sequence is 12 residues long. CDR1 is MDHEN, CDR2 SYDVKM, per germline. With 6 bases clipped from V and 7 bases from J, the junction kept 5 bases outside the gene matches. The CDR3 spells CASSYQGVGYTF. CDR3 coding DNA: TGTGCCAGCAGCTATCAGGGGGTTGGCTACACCTTC.

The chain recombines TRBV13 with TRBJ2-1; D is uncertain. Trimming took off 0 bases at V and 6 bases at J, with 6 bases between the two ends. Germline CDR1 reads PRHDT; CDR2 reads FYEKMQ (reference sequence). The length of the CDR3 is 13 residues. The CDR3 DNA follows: TGTGCCAGCAGCTTAGGGACTTTCAATGAGCAGTTCTTC. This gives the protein CASSLGTFNEQFF.

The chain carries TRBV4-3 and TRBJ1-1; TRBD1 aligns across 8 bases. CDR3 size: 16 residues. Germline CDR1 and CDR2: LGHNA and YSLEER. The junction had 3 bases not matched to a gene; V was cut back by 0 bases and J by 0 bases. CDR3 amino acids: CASSQDADRVNTEAFF. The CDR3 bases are TGCGCCAGCAGCCAAGATGCGGACAGGGTGAACACTGAAGCTTTCTTT.